These 7 T cell receptor beta chains share one sample of origin, sequenced in a study of cytomegalovirus exposure and HLA in healthy donors. PCR was performed using 60 Vbeta and 13 Jbeta primers. Generated by immunoSEQ multiplex PCR, the TCRdb table keeps only in-frame clones and is missing some. The data contain about 150,000 clones, less than 85% of them seen just once; the ten biggest clones take up 6% to 6.5%. The material sequenced was PBMCs. The source is a man aged 45-60 years in good health and CMV-seropositive.

This chain joins TRBV18 and TRBJ2-1; maybe TRBD2 (5 bases). The ends were cut back, 3 bases at V and 1 base at J, with 7 bases in the middle. The CDR3 is 14 amino acids. Germline V lookup: CDR1 KGHSH, CDR2 LQKENI. The CDR3 DNA follows: TGTGCCAGCTCACCGAGCGGTTCCTACAATGAGCAGTTCTTC. Protein sequence: CASSPSGSYNEQFF.

The chain joins TRBV5-6 to TRBJ2-7, with a possible D match to TRBD1 (5 bases). Trimming pared 0 bases from V and 2 bases from J, leaving 9 bases between. Germline lookup yields CDR1 SGHDT and CDR2 YYEEEE. The length of the CDR3 is 14 residues. The DNA for the CDR3 is TGTGCCAGCAGCTTGGCAGGGCCTCCCTACGAGCAGTACTTC. It is translated as CASSLAGPPYEQYF.

The genes are TRBV28 and TRBJ1-1, with TRBD1 matching 7 bases. V shed 5 bases and J 5 bases; nucleotides not matched to a gene: 8. Germline values: CDR1 MDHEN, CDR2 SYDVKM. This CDR3 has 14 residues. CDR3 sequence reads: CASSQQGFWTEAFF. In DNA, the CDR3 is TGTGCCAGCAGTCAACAGGGGTTTTGGACTGAAGCTTTCTTT.

The chain combines TRBV19 with TRBJ2-7; D ambiguous. Trimming removed 8 bases from V and 5 bases from J, with 13 bases in between. The CDR3 covers 12 residues. Germline V gene data show CDR1 as LNHDA and CDR2 as SQIVND (reference sequence). The CDR3 sequence is CASSLDRHEQYF. For the CDR3, the DNA is TGTGCCAGTTCCCTAGATAGACACGAGCAGTACTTC.

The chain has TRBV7-4 and TRBJ2-5; tentative D call: TRBD1 (6 bases). The J call may be incorrect, as the DNA end agrees better with TRBJ2-7. The CDR3 is 14 amino acids. Germline V lookup: CDR1 SGHVT, CDR2 SQSDAQ. As DNA, the CDR3 is TGTGCCAGCACCTACAGGGCTCGTTACTACGAGCAGTACTTC. The encoded protein is CASTYRARYYEQYF.

This chain joins TRBV15 and TRBJ2-5; 9 nucleotides align to TRBD1. Germline values: CDR1 LNHNV, CDR2 YYDKDF (reference sequence). The ends lost 1 base at V and 2 bases at J; junction bases unmatched: 5. The CDR3 is 16 amino acids. CDR3 protein: CATSRGWDRAQETQYF. The CDR3 coding sequence is TGTGCCACCAGCAGAGGCTGGGACAGGGCACAAGAGACCCAGTACTTC.

The chain combines TRBV7-2 with TRBJ1-3; D is possibly TRBD1 (5 bases). Trimming removed 8 bases from V and 0 bases from J, with 14 bases in between. The CDR3 sequence is 15 residues long. Germline CDR1 SGHTA, CDR2 FQGNSA. Here the CDR3 reads CASGGGARSGNTIYF. The DNA of the CDR3 is TGTGCCAGCGGCGGAGGGGCTCGCTCTGGAAACACCATATATTTT.